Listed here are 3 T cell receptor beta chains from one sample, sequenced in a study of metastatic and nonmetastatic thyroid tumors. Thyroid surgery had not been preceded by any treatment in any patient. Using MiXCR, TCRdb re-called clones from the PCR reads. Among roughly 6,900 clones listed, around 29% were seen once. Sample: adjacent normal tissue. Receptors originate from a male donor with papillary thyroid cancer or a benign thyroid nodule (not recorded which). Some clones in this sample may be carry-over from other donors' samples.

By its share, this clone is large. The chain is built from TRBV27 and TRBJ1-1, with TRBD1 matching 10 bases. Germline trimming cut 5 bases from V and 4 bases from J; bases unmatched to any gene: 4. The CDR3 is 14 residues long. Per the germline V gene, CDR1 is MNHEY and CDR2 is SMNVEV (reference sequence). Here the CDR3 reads CASSAGQGTTEAFF. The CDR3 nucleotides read TGTGCCAGCAGTGCGGGACAGGGGACCACTGAAGCTTTCTTT.

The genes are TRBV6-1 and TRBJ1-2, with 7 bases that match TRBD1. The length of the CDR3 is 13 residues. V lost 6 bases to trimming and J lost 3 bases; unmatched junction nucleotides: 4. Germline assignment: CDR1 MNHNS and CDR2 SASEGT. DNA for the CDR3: TGTGCCAGCAGGTCAGGGGGAGACTATGGCTACACCTTC. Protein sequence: CASRSGGDYGYTF.

CDR3: CSATTAGLAGADTQYF. CDR3 bases: TGCAGTGCCACAACCGCGGGACTAGCGGGAGCAGATACGCAGTATTTT. The V call is TRBV20-1, the J call TRBJ2-3; 14 bases align to TRBD2. Germline V lookup: CDR1 DFQATT, CDR2 SNEGSKA (reference sequence). V trimming: 6 bases; J trimming: 4 bases; junction bases outside the gene matches: 9. The CDR3 extends over 16 amino acids.